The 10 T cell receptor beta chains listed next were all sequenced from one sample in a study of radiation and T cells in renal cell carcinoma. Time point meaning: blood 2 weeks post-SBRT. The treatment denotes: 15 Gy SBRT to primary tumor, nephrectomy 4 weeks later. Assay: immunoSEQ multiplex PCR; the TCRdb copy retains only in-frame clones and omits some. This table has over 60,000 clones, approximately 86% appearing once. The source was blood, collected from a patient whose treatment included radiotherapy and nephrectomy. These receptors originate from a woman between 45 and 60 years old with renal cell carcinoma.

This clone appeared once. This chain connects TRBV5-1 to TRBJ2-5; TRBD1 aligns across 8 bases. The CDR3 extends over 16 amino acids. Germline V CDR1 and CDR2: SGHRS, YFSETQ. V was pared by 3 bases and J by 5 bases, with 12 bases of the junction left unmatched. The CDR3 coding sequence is TGCGCCAGCAGCTCAATGGGGCAGGGGGCAATGGAGACCCAGTACTTC. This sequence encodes CASSSMGQGAMETQYF.

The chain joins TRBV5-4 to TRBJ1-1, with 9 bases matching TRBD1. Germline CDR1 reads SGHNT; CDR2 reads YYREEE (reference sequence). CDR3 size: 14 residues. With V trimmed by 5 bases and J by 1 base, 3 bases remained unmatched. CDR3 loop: CASRPGQGNTEAFF. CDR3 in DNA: TGTGCCAGCAGGCCGGGACAGGGGAACACTGAAGCTTTCTTT.

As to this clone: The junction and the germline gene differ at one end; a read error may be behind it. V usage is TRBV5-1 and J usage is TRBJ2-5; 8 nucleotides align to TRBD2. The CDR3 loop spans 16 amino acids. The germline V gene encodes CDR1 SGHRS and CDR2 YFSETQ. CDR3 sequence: CASSSGSAAGGSLRDF. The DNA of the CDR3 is TGCGCCAGCAGCTCCGGTTCTGCGGCGGGGGGTTCCCTCAGGGACTTC.

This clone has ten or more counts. The DNA for the CDR3 is TGCGCCAGCAGCCGGGACAGAAACACTGAAGCTTTCTTT. Its translation is CASSRDRNTEAFF. The genes are TRBV10-1 and TRBJ1-1; 7 bases align to TRBD1. Germline V gene sequence: CDR1 WNHNN, CDR2 SYGVQD (reference sequence). Trimming cost V 6 bases and J 2 bases; bases outside gene matches: 3. CDR3 length: 13 amino acids.

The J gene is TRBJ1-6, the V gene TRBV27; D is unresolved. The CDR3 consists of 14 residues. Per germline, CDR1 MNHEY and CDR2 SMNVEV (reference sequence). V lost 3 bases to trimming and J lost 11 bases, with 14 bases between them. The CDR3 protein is CASSFSARGTPLHF. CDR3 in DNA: TGTGCCAGCAGTTTCTCGGCCAGAGGGACACCCCTCCACTTT.

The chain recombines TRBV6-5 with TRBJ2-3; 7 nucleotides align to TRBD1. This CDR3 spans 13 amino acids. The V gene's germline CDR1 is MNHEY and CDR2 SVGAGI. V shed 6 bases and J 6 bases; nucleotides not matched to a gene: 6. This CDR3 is CASRLRGPDTQYF. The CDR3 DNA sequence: TGTGCCAGCAGGTTAAGGGGGCCGGATACGCAGTATTTT.

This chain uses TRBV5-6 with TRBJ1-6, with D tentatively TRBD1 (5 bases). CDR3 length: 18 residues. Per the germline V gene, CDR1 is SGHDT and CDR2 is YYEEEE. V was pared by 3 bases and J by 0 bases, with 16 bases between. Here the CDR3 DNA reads TGTGCCAGCAGCTCCTTAATGACAGAGCCCTCCTATAATTCACCCCTCCACTTT. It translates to CASSSLMTEPSYNSPLHF.

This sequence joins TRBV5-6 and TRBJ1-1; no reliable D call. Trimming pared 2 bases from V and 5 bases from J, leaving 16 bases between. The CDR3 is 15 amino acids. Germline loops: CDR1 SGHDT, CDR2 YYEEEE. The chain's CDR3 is CASSFPGRAGTEAFF. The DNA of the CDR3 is TGTGCCAGCAGCTTCCCCGGGCGGGCGGGTACTGAAGCTTTCTTT.

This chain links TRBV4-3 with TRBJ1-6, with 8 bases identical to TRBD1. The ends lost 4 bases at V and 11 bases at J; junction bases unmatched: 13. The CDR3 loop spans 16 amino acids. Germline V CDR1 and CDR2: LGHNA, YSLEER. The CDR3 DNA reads TGCGCCAGCAGCCGGGGGTTGGGACAGGAATCTACACCCCTCCACTTT. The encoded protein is CASSRGLGQESTPLHF.

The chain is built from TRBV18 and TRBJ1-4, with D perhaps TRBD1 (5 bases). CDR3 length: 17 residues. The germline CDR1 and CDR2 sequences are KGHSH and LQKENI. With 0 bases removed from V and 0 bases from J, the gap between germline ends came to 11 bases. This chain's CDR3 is CASSPPVLGPTNEKLFF. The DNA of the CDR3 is TGTGCCAGCTCACCACCGGTATTGGGACCAACTAATGAAAAACTGTTTTTT.